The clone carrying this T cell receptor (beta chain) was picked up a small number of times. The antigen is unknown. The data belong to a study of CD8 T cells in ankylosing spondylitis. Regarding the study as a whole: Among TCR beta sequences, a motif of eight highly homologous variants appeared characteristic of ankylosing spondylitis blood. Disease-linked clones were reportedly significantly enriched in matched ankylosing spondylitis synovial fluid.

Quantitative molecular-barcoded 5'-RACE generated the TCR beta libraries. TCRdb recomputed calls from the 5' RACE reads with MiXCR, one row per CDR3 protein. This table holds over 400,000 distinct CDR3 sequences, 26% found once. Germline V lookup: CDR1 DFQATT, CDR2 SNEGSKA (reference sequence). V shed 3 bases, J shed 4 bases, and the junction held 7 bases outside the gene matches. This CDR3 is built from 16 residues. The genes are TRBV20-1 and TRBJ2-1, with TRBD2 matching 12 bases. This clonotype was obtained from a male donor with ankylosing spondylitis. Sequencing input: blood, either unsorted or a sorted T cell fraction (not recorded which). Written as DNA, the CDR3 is TGCAGTGCTAGTCGCGGACTAGCGGGGCTTTACAATGAGCAGTTCTTC. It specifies CSASRGLAGLYNEQFF.